This passage covers 2 T cell receptor beta chains from one sample sequenced in a study of T cells after posttransplantation cyclophosphamide. Generated by immunoSEQ multiplex PCR, the TCRdb table keeps only in-frame clones and is missing some. Among about 1,500 clones listed, around four fifths were seen once. Busulfan-fludarabine conditioning, marrow transplant, and cyclophosphamide on days +3 and +4 were administered. Source: CD4+ T cells sorted from PBMCs, taken more than 220 days after allogeneic stem cell transplant with posttransplant cyclophosphamide. Receptor source: a female patient aged 60 or older who received an allogeneic stem cell transplant from an unrelated donor, was CMV-positive, and had acute GVHD only. Some of the T cells might come from the graft donor.

The V call is TRBV18, the J call TRBJ1-2, with TRBD1 as a possible D gene (5 bases). V shed 4 bases and J shed 8 bases, with 17 bases lying between them. The CDR3 runs 14 residues. Per the germline V gene, CDR1 is KGHSH and CDR2 is LQKENI. For the CDR3, the DNA is TGTGCCAGCTCACGGGACTCAAGGACCCGCGGCTACACCTTC. Encoded protein: CASSRDSRTRGYTF.

The chain couples TRBV10-3 to TRBJ1-2, with 8 bases lining up with TRBD1. With V trimmed by 6 bases and J by 3 bases, 6 bases remained unmatched. In germline, CDR1 is ENHRY, CDR2 SYGVKD. CDR3 length: 14 amino acids. DNA for the CDR3: TGTGCCATCAGCCAGGGACAGGACCACTATGGCTACACCTTC. It encodes CAISQGQDHYGYTF.